This T cell receptor beta chain is drawn from a study of blood T cell repertoires in COVID-19. Seattle enrolled patients during active infection and tracked them longitudinally. This CDR3 has 12 amino acids. Germline V gives CDR1 SEHNR, CDR2 FQNEAQ (reference sequence). Trimming took 7 bases from V and 4 from J; bases not matched to a gene: 2. This table comes from immunoSEQ multiplex PCR, and its TCRdb copy is limited to in-frame clones, with some not included. The sample records 300,000 to 350,000 clones, about nine tenths being singletons. Sequencing was performed on peripheral blood. This TCR was sampled from a woman in her seventies with COVID-19, enrolled during active disease. The chain combines TRBV7-9 with TRBJ2-3; 7 bases are a match to TRBD1. CDR3 nucleotide sequence: TGTGCCAGCAAGGGGGCCCCAGATACGCAGTATTTT. Its translation is CASKGAPDTQYF.